The 9 T cell receptor beta chains presented below share a single source sample, sequenced in a study of CD8+ T cells in alopecia areata. Treatment described: oral pan-JAK inhibitor, 5-10 mg twice daily. Isolated RNA was reverse transcribed into cDNA used as the sequencing template. Profiled with immunoSEQ multiplex PCR; TCRdb holds only in-frame clones, not every one. The table includes about 160,000 clones, under 70% detected once. The material was CD4+ T cells sorted from blood, obtained at week 4, from a patient treated with tofacitinib. The origin of the receptors is a human donor with alopecia areata.

This sequence joins TRBV15 and TRBJ1-5; D unclear. The V gene lost 8 bases and the J gene lost 2 bases, with 7 bases spanning the gap. Germline CDR1 LNHNV, CDR2 YYDKDF (reference sequence). The CDR3 totals 12 residues. DNA of the CDR3: TGTGCCACCGCCTGGGGCAATCAGCCCCAGCATTTT. Translated, it gives CATAWGNQPQHF.

The chain is built from TRBV19 and TRBJ2-5, with TRBD1 matching 7 bases. The CDR3 is 13 amino acids. Looked up from germline, CDR1 is LNHDA and CDR2 is SQIVND (reference sequence). The trim removed 6 bases at V and 4 bases at J, leaving 5 bases unmatched. Here the CDR3 reads CASSINRGETQYF. CDR3 coding DNA: TGTGCCAGTAGCATCAACAGGGGAGAGACCCAGTACTTC.

The gene calls are TRBV30 and TRBJ2-5, with D uncertain. CDR1 and CDR2 (germline): GTSNPN, SVGIG (reference sequence). The length of the CDR3 is 14 residues. V gave up 5 bases and J gave up 0 bases, with 13 bases separating them. The CDR3 bases are TGTGCCTGGGACCCTTCTGCCTACCAAGAGACCCAGTACTTC. This encodes CAWDPSAYQETQYF.

Regarding this clone: The junction does not match germline at one end; this may be a read error. CDR3 DNA: TGTGCTAGCAGCCCGTCACAGGGCACCGGGGAGCTGTTTTTT. This sequence encodes CASSPSQGTGELFF. The chain recombines TRBV7-7 with TRBJ2-2; D might be TRBD1 (6 bases). Germline V CDR1 and CDR2: SSHAT, FNYEAQ (reference sequence). The CDR3 extends over 14 amino acids.

This sequence joins TRBV29-1 and TRBJ2-7; D is undetermined. This CDR3 spans 11 amino acids. Germline CDR1 is SQVTM and CDR2 is ANQGSEA. V dropped 0 bases and J dropped 9 bases, with 9 bases sitting between them. The CDR3 spells CSVEDPCGQYF. The CDR3 DNA follows: TGCAGCGTTGAAGATCCCTGTGGGCAGTACTTC.

V is TRBV27 and J is TRBJ2-1, with unresolved D. This CDR3 spans 14 amino acids. The V gene lost 3 bases and the J gene lost 0 bases, with 6 bases spanning the gap. Germline V gene sequence: CDR1 MNHEY, CDR2 SMNVEV (reference sequence). This CDR3 reads CASSFVPSYNEQFF. In DNA, the CDR3 is TGTGCCAGCAGTTTTGTTCCCTCCTACAATGAGCAGTTCTTC.

This clone has just a few counts. The genes are TRBV19 and TRBJ1-1; D is unresolved. V lost 6 bases and J lost 3, with 8 bases in between. This CDR3 has 12 residues. CDR1 and CDR2 (germline): LNHDA, SQIVND (reference sequence). The CDR3 region is CASSPGDTEAFF. The CDR3 region has the DNA TGTGCCAGTAGCCCCGGGGACACTGAAGCTTTCTTT.

This clone was found a few times. This chain uses TRBV6-5 with TRBJ2-7; D is ambiguous. V lost 7 bases to trimming and J lost 2 bases, with 12 bases between them. This CDR3 comprises 13 residues. The germline V gene encodes CDR1 MNHEY and CDR2 SVGAGI. CDR3 DNA: TGTGCCAGCAACGTGGGCCAGCCCTACGAGCAGTACTTC. It codes for CASNVGQPYEQYF.

The rearrangement joins TRBV18 to TRBJ1-2, with no clear D. CDR3 length equals 14 residues. V shed 1 base and J shed 2 bases, with 8 bases lying between them. Per the germline V gene, CDR1 is KGHSH and CDR2 is LQKENI. The CDR3 DNA follows: TGTGCCAGCTCACCACTTCCTTCGAACTATGGCTACACCTTC. Its protein is CASSPLPSNYGYTF.